The 22 T cell receptor beta chains below were found in one sample sequenced in a study of Ad26.COV2.S vaccination and SARS-CoV-2 variants. Treatment defined: 15 to 20 received Ad26.COV2.S at low or high dose, single or two shots; roughly five received placebo; per-sample allocation not given. The investigators took samples on day 63 after the first vaccine or placebo injection. This table comes from immunoSEQ multiplex PCR, and its TCRdb copy is limited to in-frame clones, with some not included. The data contain 500,000 or so clones, 87% of them singletons. Sequenced here: peripheral blood, sampled in a trial of Ad26.COV2.S vaccine versus placebo. The source of these receptors is a person aged 18-65 years who received the Ad26.COV2.S COVID-19 vaccine or a placebo.

The CDR3 is CASSPVGGATNEKLFF. The CDR3 bases are TGTGCCAGCAGTCCCGTTGGGGGGGCAACTAATGAAAAACTGTTTTTT. V gene TRBV28 combines with J gene TRBJ1-4; D might be TRBD1 (5 bases). Deletions cut 5 bases from V and 0 bases from J, with 13 bases between. The CDR3 is made up of 16 amino acids. Per germline, CDR1 MDHEN and CDR2 SYDVKM.

This clone appeared once. This rearrangement joins TRBV27 to TRBJ1-1, with D maybe TRBD1 (6 bases). Germline V gene data show CDR1 as MNHEY and CDR2 as SMNVEV (reference sequence). Trimming removed 6 bases at V and 5 bases at J, with 16 bases between. The CDR3 runs to 14 residues. Here the CDR3 DNA reads TGTGCCAGCAGCCAGTCCGAAGGGGGGACTGAAGCTTTCTTT. Protein product: CASSQSEGGTEAFF.

The chain uses TRBV12-3 or TRBV12-4 and TRBJ1-4; TRBD1 matches at 9 bases. This CDR3 is built from 13 residues. V gave up 6 bases and J gave up 8 bases; unmatched junction bases: 4. The CDR3 coding sequence is TGTGCCAGCAGGACAGGGGGGAAGGAAAAACTGTTTTTT. It specifies CASRTGGKEKLFF.

The rearrangement uses TRBV28 and TRBJ2-7, with TRBD2 as a possible D gene (6 bases). The V gene's germline CDR1 is MDHEN and CDR2 SYDVKM. This CDR3 has 15 amino acids. Trimming shortened V by 3 bases and J by 5 bases, and 17 bases separated the two germline ends. CDR3 bases: TGTGCCAGCAGTTTGGGTTCGGGGGTCGGGGACGAGCAGTACTTC. Its translation: CASSLGSGVGDEQYF.

This clone was seen more than once but under ten times. The chain employs TRBV5-4 and TRBJ1-2; a possible D gene is TRBD1 (6 bases). Germline V lookup: CDR1 SGHNT, CDR2 YYREEE (reference sequence). This CDR3 spans 13 amino acids. Trimming shortened V by 0 bases and J by 7 bases, and 10 bases separated the two germline ends. CDR3 in DNA: TGTGCCAGCAGCTTGGTGGGGGGCGCTGGCTACACCTTC. Amino acid sequence: CASSLVGGAGYTF.

This clone has just a few counts. The chain is built from TRBV19 and TRBJ1-5; no clear D gene. This CDR3 spans 12 amino acids. V was pared by 6 bases and J by 13 bases, with 16 bases between. Germline V CDR1 and CDR2: LNHDA, SQIVND (reference sequence). The CDR3 region has the DNA TGTGCCAGTAGCACATCCCCGGGCCCGCAGCATTTT. The encoded protein is CASSTSPGPQHF.

V and J are TRBV7-2 and TRBJ1-4; D is unclear. The CDR3 sequence is 13 residues long. Germline assignment: CDR1 SGHTA and CDR2 FQGNSA. Trimming cost V 1 base and J 8 bases, with 8 bases left between them. DNA for the CDR3: TGTGCCAGCAGCTTAGATCCGGGAGAAAAACTGTTTTTT. Translating gives CASSLDPGEKLFF.

The chain couples TRBV6-1 to TRBJ1-1; D unclear. The germline V gene encodes CDR1 MNHNS and CDR2 SASEGT. This CDR3 region has 14 residues. The V end was cut by 3 bases, the J end by 7 bases, with 15 bases between. CDR3 DNA sequence: TGTGCCAGCAGTGAGCGCCGCAAAGGAGGTGAAGCTTTCTTT. Translated: CASSERRKGGEAFF.

V is TRBV30 and J is TRBJ1-6, with 7 bases identical to TRBD1. The ends lost 0 bases at V and 10 bases at J; junction bases unmatched: 6. The germline V gene encodes CDR1 GTSNPN and CDR2 SVGIG (reference sequence). This CDR3 comprises 14 residues. CDR3 coding DNA: TGTGCCTGGAGTGTAGGCAGGGGGTCCTCACCCCTCCACTTT. The encoded protein is CAWSVGRGSSPLHF.

The rearrangement uses TRBV19 and TRBJ1-4; a possible D gene is TRBD1 (5 bases). The CDR3 has 16 amino acids. Trimming removed 1 base at V and 0 bases at J, with 9 bases between. The germline V gene encodes CDR1 LNHDA and CDR2 SQIVND (reference sequence). In DNA, the CDR3 is TGTGCCAGTAGTATAGGACAGAGAGCAACTAATGAAAAACTGTTTTTT. Translation: CASSIGQRATNEKLFF. Variable domain in full (rest from reference TRBV19 and TRBJ1-4): DGGITQSPKYLFRKEGQNVTLSCEQNLNHDAMYWYRQDPGQGLRLIYYSQIVNDFQKGDIAEGYSVSREKKESFPLTVTSAQKNPTAFYLCASSIGQRATNEKLFFGSGTQLSVL.

CDR3 nucleotides: TGCGCCAGCAGCTTTTGGACAGGGGAATCCTACGAGCAGTACTTC. This encodes CASSFWTGESYEQYF. This chain joins TRBV5-1 and TRBJ2-7; 9 nucleotides agree with TRBD1. From germline, CDR1 is SGHRS and CDR2 YFSETQ. This CDR3 comprises 15 residues. Trimming removed 2 bases from V and 1 base from J; junction bases left unmatched: 4.

This clone was counted a single time. The chain joins TRBV5-4 to TRBJ2-3; a weak D match, TRBD2 (6 bases). The CDR3 has 13 amino acids. Trimming left V 6 bases short and J 4 bases short, with 12 bases between. Germline CDR1 is SGHNT and CDR2 is YYREEE (reference sequence). The CDR3 region is CASNGRRADTQYF. CDR3 in DNA: TGTGCCAGCAACGGGAGAAGAGCAGATACGCAGTATTTT.

This chain connects TRBV7-2 to TRBJ2-3, with 11 bases fitting TRBD2. This CDR3 spans 17 amino acids. Germline V gives CDR1 SGHTA, CDR2 FQGNSA. Trimming at V came to 2 bases and at J to 1 base, leaving 5 bases not matched to a gene. This CDR3 is CASSLRSSGRGTDTQYF. The CDR3, as DNA: TGTGCCAGCAGCTTAAGGAGTAGCGGGAGGGGCACAGATACGCAGTATTTT.

This chain uses TRBV29-1 with TRBJ1-3; D not certain. Germline V gene data show CDR1 as SQVTM and CDR2 as ANQGSEA. The V and J ends lost 7 bases and 5 bases respectively, with 12 bases between them. CDR3 size: 12 residues. Here the CDR3 DNA reads TGCAGCGCATCGGACGGAAGAAACACCATATATTTT. Its protein product is CSASDGRNTIYF.

A remark on this clone: The junction shows a germline mismatch at one end, possibly a read error. The chain recombines TRBV28 with TRBJ2-1; TRBD1 matches at 7 bases. The CDR3 spans 12 residues. Per germline, CDR1 MDHEN and CDR2 SYDVKM. This chain's CDR3 is CASRSTGTARLF. CDR3 in DNA: TGTGCCAGCAGGTCAACCGGGACAGCGAGGCTCTTC. The full variable domain, rest sourced from reference TRBV28 and TRBJ2-1, is DVKVTQSSRYLVKRTGEKVFLECVQDMDHENMFWYRQDPGLGLRLIYFSYDVKMKEKGDIPEGYSVSREKKERFSLILESASTNQTSMYLCASRSTGTARLFGPGTRLTVL.

This clone was detected ten times or more. The J gene is TRBJ2-2, the V gene TRBV27, with D maybe TRBD1 (6 bases). Germline V gives CDR1 MNHEY, CDR2 SMNVEV (reference sequence). The V end was cut by 6 bases, the J end by 5 bases, with 13 bases between. The length of the CDR3 is 14 residues. CDR3 amino acids: CASSPTQGTGELFF. The CDR3, as DNA: TGTGCCAGCAGCCCGACCCAGGGGACCGGGGAGCTGTTTTTT.

The chain is built from TRBV19 and TRBJ1-2; no clear D gene. This CDR3 has 12 residues. V was trimmed by 7 bases and J by 6 bases, leaving 12 bases between them. CDR1 and CDR2 from the germline V gene are LNHDA and SQIVND (reference sequence). As DNA, the CDR3 is TGTGCCAGTACCGCCTCCATTGATGGCTACACCTTC. It translates to CASTASIDGYTF.

J is TRBJ2-7 and V is TRBV15; TRBD1 agrees at 8 bases. CDR3 size: 12 residues. J lost 4 bases, V lost 5 bases, and 1 base had no gene match. Germline assignment: CDR1 LNHNV and CDR2 YYDKDF (reference sequence). The CDR3 DNA is TGTGCCACCAGCGGACAGGGTTACGAGCAGTACTTC. Its protein product is CATSGQGYEQYF.

This chain connects TRBV28 to TRBJ1-4; D is undetermined. The V end lost 6 bases, the J end lost 0 bases, and 11 bases lay between the germline ends. Germline V lookup: CDR1 MDHEN, CDR2 SYDVKM. This CDR3 is 15 amino acids long. The DNA for the CDR3 is TGTGCCAGCAGCCAAAGACCTCCAACTAATGAAAAACTGTTTTTT. Protein: CASSQRPPTNEKLFF.

The chain has TRBV5-4 and TRBJ2-4; either TRBD1 or TRBD2 may supply D (5 bases each). Per germline, CDR1 SGHNT and CDR2 YYREEE (reference sequence). Trimming removed 0 bases from V and 8 bases from J, with 9 bases in between. This CDR3 has 13 residues. In nucleotides, the CDR3 is TGTGCCAGCAGCTTGGGGGGGAGTGACATTCAGTACTTC. Its translation is CASSLGGSDIQYF.

The gene calls are TRBV5-6 and TRBJ1-1; D remains ambiguous. The CDR3 totals 14 residues. Deletions cut 0 bases from V and 2 bases from J, with 8 bases between. Germline V gives CDR1 SGHDT, CDR2 YYEEEE. The DNA for the CDR3 is TGTGCCAGCAGCTTGGGGGCAGGTAACACTGAAGCTTTCTTT. This codes for CASSLGAGNTEAFF. Drawing the rest from reference TRBV5-6 and TRBJ1-1, the complete variable domain is DAGVTQSPTHLIKTRGQQVTLRCSPKSGHDTVSWYQQALGQGPQFIFQYYEEEERQRGNFPDRFSGHQFPNYSSELNVNALLLGDSALYLCASSLGAGNTEAFFGQGTRLTVV.

V and J are TRBV29-1 and TRBJ1-2, with D perhaps TRBD1 (5 bases). The CDR3 has 11 amino acids. The germline V gene encodes CDR1 SQVTM and CDR2 ANQGSEA. V was clipped by 7 bases and J by 7 bases, with 13 bases between them. The CDR3 bases are TGCAGCGGGCTTGACGGGGGTGGCTACACCTTC. Translation gives CSGLDGGGYTF.